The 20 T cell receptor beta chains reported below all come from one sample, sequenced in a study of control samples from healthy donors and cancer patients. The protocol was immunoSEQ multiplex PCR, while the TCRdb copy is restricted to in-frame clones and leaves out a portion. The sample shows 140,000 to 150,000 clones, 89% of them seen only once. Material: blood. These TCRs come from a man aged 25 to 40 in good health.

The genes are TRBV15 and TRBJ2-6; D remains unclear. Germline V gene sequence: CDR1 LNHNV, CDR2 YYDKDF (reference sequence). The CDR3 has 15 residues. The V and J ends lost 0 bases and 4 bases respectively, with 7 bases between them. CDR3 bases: TGTGCCACCAGCAGAGACGGACGCGGGGCCAACGTCCTGACTTTC. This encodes CATSRDGRGANVLTF.

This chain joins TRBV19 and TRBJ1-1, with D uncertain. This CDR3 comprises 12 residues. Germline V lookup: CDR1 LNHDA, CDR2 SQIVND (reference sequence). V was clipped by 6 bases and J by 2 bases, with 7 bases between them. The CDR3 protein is CASSSRNTEAFF. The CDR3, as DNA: TGTGCCAGTAGCTCAAGAAACACTGAAGCTTTCTTT. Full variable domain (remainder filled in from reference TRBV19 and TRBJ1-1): DGGITQSPKYLFRKEGQNVTLSCEQNLNHDAMYWYRQDPGQGLRLIYYSQIVNDFQKGDIAEGYSVSREKKESFPLTVTSAQKNPTAFYLCASSSRNTEAFFGQGTRLTVV.

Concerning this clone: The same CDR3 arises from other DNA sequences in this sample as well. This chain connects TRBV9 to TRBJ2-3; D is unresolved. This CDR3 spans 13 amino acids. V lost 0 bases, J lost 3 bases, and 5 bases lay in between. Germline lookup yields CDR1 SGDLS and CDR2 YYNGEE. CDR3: CASSVGGTDTQYF. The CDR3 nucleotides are TGTGCCAGCAGCGTAGGTGGAACAGATACGCAGTATTTT.

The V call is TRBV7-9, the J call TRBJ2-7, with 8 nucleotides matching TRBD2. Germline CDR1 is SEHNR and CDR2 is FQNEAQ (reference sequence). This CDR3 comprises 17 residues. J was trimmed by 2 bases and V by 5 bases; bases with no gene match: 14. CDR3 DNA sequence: TGTGCCAGCAGCGGGGGGCGGGAGGCAGGAGCTACCTACGAGCAGTACTTC. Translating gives CASSGGREAGATYEQYF.

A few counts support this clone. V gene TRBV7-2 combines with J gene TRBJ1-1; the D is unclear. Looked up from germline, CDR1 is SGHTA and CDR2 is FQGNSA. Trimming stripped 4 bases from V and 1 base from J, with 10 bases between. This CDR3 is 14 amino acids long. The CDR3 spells CASSSLGRNTEAFF. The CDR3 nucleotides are TGTGCCAGCAGCTCCCTGGGTAGGAACACTGAAGCTTTCTTT.

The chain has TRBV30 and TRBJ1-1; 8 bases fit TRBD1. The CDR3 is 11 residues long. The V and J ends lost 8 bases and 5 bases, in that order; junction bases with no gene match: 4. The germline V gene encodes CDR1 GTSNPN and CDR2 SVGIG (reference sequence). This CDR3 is CASYRGTEAFF. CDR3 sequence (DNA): TGTGCCAGTTACAGGGGGACTGAAGCTTTCTTT.

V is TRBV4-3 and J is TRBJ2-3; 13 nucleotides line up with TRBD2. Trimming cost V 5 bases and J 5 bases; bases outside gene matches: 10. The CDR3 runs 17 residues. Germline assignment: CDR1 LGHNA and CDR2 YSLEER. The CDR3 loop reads CASSSSGLAGVGDTQYF. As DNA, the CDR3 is TGCGCCAGCAGCTCCTCCGGACTAGCGGGGGTTGGAGATACGCAGTATTTT.

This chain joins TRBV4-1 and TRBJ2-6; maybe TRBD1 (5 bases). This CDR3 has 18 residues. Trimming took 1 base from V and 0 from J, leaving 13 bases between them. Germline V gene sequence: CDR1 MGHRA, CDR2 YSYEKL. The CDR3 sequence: CASSQVQGIISGANVLTF. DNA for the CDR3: TGCGCCAGCAGCCAAGTTCAGGGAATTATCTCTGGGGCCAACGTCCTGACTTTC.

The CDR3, as DNA: TGTGCCAGCCGCCGGTCCCAGGGGGGAACCCAGTACTTC. Its protein is CASRRSQGGTQYF. V is TRBV5-4 and J is TRBJ2-5; possibly TRBD1 for D (7 bases). V was shortened by 7 bases and J by 8 bases, with 18 bases between the two germline ends. CDR3 size: 13 residues. The germline V gene has CDR1 SGHNT and CDR2 YYREEE (reference sequence).

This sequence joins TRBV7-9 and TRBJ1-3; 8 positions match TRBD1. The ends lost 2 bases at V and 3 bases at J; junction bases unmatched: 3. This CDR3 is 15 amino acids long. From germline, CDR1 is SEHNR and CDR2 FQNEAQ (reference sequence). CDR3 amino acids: CASSLTRGRGNTIYF. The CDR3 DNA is TGTGCCAGCAGCTTAACCAGGGGGCGTGGAAACACCATATATTTT. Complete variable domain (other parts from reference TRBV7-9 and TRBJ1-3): DTGVSQNPRHKITKRGQNVTFRCDPISEHNRLYWYRQTLGQGPEFLTYFQNEAQLEKSRLLSDRFSAERPKGSFSTLEIQRTEQGDSAMYLCASSLTRGRGNTIYFGEGSWLTVV.

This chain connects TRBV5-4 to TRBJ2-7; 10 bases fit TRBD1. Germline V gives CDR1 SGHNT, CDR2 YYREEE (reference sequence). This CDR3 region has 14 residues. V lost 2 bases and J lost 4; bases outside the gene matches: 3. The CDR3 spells CASSFWDRGYEQYF. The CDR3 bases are TGTGCCAGCAGCTTCTGGGACAGGGGATACGAGCAGTACTTC.

CDR3 residues: CASSLTNRGVYEQYF. For the CDR3, the DNA is TGTGCCAGCAGCTTAACTAACAGGGGGGTGTACGAGCAGTACTTC. The chain uses TRBV7-9 and TRBJ2-7; TRBD1 agrees at 8 bases. The CDR3 sequence is 15 residues long. V dropped 2 bases and J dropped 4; count of bases not matched to a gene: 7. Germline-derived CDR1 and CDR2 are SEHNR and FQNEAQ (reference sequence).

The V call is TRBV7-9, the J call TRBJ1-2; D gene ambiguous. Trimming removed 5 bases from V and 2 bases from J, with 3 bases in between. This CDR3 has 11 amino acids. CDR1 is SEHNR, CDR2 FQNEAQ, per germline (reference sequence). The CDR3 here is CASSDNYGYTF. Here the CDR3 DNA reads TGTGCCAGCAGCGACAACTATGGCTACACCTTC. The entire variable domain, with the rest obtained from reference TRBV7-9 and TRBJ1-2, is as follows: DTGVSQNPRHKITKRGQNVTFRCDPISEHNRLYWYRQTLGQGPEFLTYFQNEAQLEKSRLLSDRFSAERPKGSFSTLEIQRTEQGDSAMYLCASSDNYGYTFGSGTRLTVV.

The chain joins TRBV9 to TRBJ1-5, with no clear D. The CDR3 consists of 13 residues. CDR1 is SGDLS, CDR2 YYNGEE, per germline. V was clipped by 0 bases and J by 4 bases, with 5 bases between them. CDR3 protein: CASSVGANQPQHF. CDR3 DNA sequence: TGTGCCAGCAGCGTAGGTGCGAATCAGCCCCAGCATTTT.

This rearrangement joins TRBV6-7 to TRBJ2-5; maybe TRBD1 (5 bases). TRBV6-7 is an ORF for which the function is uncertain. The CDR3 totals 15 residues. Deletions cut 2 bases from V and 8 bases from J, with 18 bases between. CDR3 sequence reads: CASSYPIPGQGTQYF. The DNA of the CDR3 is TGTGCCAGCAGTTACCCCATTCCCGGCCAGGGTACCCAGTACTTC.

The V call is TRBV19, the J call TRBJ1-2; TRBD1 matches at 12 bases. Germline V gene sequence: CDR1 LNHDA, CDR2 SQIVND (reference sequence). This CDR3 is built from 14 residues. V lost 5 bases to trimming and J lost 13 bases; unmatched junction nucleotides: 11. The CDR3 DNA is TGTGCCAGTAGTGTGTCCCGGGACAGGGGGCGAAGCACCTTC. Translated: CASSVSRDRGRSTF.

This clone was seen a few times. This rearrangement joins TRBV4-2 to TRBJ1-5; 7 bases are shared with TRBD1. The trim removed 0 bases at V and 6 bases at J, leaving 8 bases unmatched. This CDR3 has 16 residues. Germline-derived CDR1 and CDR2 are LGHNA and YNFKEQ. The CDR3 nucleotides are TGTGCCAGCAGCCAAGATGGAGACAGGGTAACTCAGCCCCAGCATTTT. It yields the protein CASSQDGDRVTQPQHF.

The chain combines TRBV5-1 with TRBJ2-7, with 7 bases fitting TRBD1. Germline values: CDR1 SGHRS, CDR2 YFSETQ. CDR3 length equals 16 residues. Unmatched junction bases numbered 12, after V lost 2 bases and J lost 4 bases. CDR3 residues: CASSFTLEGAKYEQYF. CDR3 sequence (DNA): TGCGCCAGCAGCTTCACTTTAGAGGGGGCCAAATACGAGCAGTACTTC.

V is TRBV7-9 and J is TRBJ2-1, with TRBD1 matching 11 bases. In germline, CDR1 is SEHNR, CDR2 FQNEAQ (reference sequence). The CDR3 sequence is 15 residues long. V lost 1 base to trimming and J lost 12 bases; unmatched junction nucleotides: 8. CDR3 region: CASSLGTGGPRGQFF. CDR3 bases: TGTGCCAGCAGCTTAGGGACAGGGGGCCCCCGGGGGCAGTTCTTC.

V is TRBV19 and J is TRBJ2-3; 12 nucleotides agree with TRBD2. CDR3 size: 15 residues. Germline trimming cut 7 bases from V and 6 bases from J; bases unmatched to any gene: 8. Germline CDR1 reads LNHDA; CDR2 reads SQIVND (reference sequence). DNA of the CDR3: TGTGCCAGTAAAACTAGCGGGAGGATTATGGATACGCAGTATTTT. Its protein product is CASKTSGRIMDTQYF.